This T cell receptor (beta chain) emerged from a study of PD-1 blockade in mismatch repair-deficient tumors. TCRdb keeps only in-frame clones here, not all; method: immunoSEQ multiplex PCR. In the table there are around 3,500 clones, around 78% of which are singletons. Sample time point: archival surgical resection tumor tissue. The TCR-sequenced patients were a few responders to pembrolizumab. Tumor tissue came from archival surgical resections of a few responders. The CDR3 has 16 residues. V shed 6 bases, J shed 1 base, and the junction held 7 bases outside the gene matches. Germline V CDR1 and CDR2: LNHDA, SQIVND (reference sequence).

The V gene is TRBV19, the J gene TRBJ1-1; 11 bases are shared with TRBD1. This specimen consisted of primary tumor tissue, obtained from a patient treated with pembrolizumab. This receptor was taken from an adult with mismatch repair-deficient cancer. The CDR3: CASRKGTGGQNTEAFF. In DNA form, the CDR3 reads TGTGCCAGTAGAAAAGGGACAGGGGGACAGAACACTGAAGCTTTCTTT.